A selection of T cell receptor beta chains follows, all from one sample in a study of vaccination and CD4 T cells after COVID-19. From the PCR reads, TCRdb called clonotypes with MiXCR, one entry per CDR3 protein. The data contain roughly 17,000 distinct CDR3 sequences, roughly 30% of them seen just once; the ten biggest clones take up 15% to 18%. Antigen specificity for these receptors is unknown. Sequencing was carried out using cultured CD4+ T cells from blood. The receptors were gathered from a human donor with COVID-19. The CDR3 runs from the conserved cysteine through the conserved F or W. The D gene is left open where the match is weak. Only part of the rows carry a size: once, few, many, or a class if the clone is expanded.

clone size | D gene | J gene | V gene | CDR3 DNA | CDR3 protein
few | NA | TRBJ2-5 | TRBV7-2 | TGTGCCAGCAGCTTATTGGTCAGGTGGGGAGAGACCCAGTACTTC | CASSLLVRWGETQYF
NA | NA | TRBJ1-1 | TRBV5-1 | TGCGCCAGCAGTTCTGGACGGGGGGGGAACACTGAAGCTTTCTTT | CASSSGRGGNTEAFF
medium-sized | NA | TRBJ1-5 | TRBV21-1 | TGTGCCAGCAGCAAAGATGAAGGGGGCAATCAGCCCCAGCATTTT | CASSKDEGGNQPQHF
few | NA | TRBJ2-7 | TRBV2 | TGTGCCAGCAGTGCGTATGGGGTCGAGCAGTACTTC | CASSAYGVEQYF
few | NA | TRBJ2-2 | TRBV10-3 | TGTGCCATCAGGGGAACTAGTATCACCGGGGAGCTGTTTTTT | CAIRGTSITGELFF
once | NA | TRBJ2-3 | TRBV4-3 | TGCGCCAGCAGCCCGGACTGGGGGGGGCCCACAGATACGCAGTATTTT | CASSPDWGGPTDTQYF
NA | NA | TRBJ1-3 | TRBV19 | TGTGCCAGTAGTATAGTAGGAGGGGGGAAATCTGGAAACACCATATATTTT | CASSIVGGGKSGNTIYF
few | TRBD2 | TRBJ2-2 | TRBV2 | TGTGCCAGCAGATCCGGGACTAGTGACGCCGGGGAGCTGTTTTTT | CASRSGTSDAGELFF
few | NA | TRBJ1-5 | TRBV19 | TGTGCCAGTAGTATCGAGGGGTATCAGCCCCAGCATTTT | CASSIEGYQPQHF
NA | NA | TRBJ1-2 | TRBV27 | TGTGCCAGCAGTGGGGACAAACGCTATGGCTACACCTTC | CASSGDKRYGYTF
few | NA | TRBJ2-5 | TRBV30 | TGTGCCTTGGGGTGGGGGAAAGAGACCCAGTACTTC | CALGWGKETQYF
NA | NA | TRBJ1-6 | TRBV6-1 | TGTGCCAGCAGGTTCCGGGGGCTCGGTAATTCACCCCCCCACTTT | CASRFRGLGNSPPHF
NA | NA | TRBJ2-7 | TRBV20-1 | TGCAGTGCTACACCCCCTGGGAGTTTTCGCCACGAGCAGTACTTC | CSATPPGSFRHEQYF
NA | TRBD1 | TRBJ2-1 | TRBV10-3 | TGTGCCATCAGGGGGGACAGGGGCAATGAGCAGTTCTTC | CAIRGDRGNEQFF
few | NA | TRBJ1-1 | TRBV12-3/TRBV12-4 | TGTGCCAGCAGTTTAGGGCGGCCGAACACTGAAGCTTTCTTT | CASSLGRPNTEAFF
NA | NA | TRBJ1-2 | TRBV18 | TGTGCCAGCTCACCCACGGGGCCTCCTAACTATGGCTACACCTTC | CASSPTGPPNYGYTF
NA | NA | TRBJ1-1 | TRBV5-1 | TGCGCCAGCAGCTTGGGTCAGCACACTGAAGCTTTCTTT | CASSLGQHTEAFF
NA | NA | TRBJ1-6 | TRBV2 | TGTGCCAGCAACTACCGGCAGGGCGGGGATTCACCCCTCCACTTT | CASNYRQGGDSPLHF
NA | TRBD2 | TRBJ2-7 | TRBV20-1 | TGCAGTGCTAGAGATTTAGTAGCGGGGGGCCTCTACGAGCAGTACTTC | CSARDLVAGGLYEQYF
few | TRBD2 | TRBJ2-7 | TRBV12-3/TRBV12-4 | TGTGCCAGCAGAACTCCCACTAGCGGGGCTGTGTGCCTCTCCTACGAGCAGTACTTC | CASRTPTSGAVCLSYEQYF
few | TRBD1 | TRBJ1-2 | TRBV7-2 | TGTGCCAGCAGCTTAACAGGGGCCTATGGCTACACCTTC | CASSLTGAYGYTF
few | NA | TRBJ1-5 | TRBV7-9 | TGTGCCAGCAGCTTTGCAGCCAGCAATCAGCCCCAGCATTTT | CASSFAASNQPQHF
NA | TRBD2 | TRBJ2-3 | TRBV9 | TGTGCCAGCAGCGTAGGGGCGGGGGGTGGGGATACGCAGTATTTT | CASSVGAGGGDTQYF
few | NA | TRBJ1-6 | TRBV7-9 | TGTGCCAGCAGCGGGGACGGTAATTCACCCCTCCACTTT | CASSGDGNSPLHF
few | TRBD1 | TRBJ2-2 | TRBV5-1 | TGCGCCAGCACCACAGGGGGCACCACCGGGGAGCTGTTTTTT | CASTTGGTTGELFF
NA | NA | TRBJ2-3 | TRBV7-7 | TGTGCTAGCAGCTTATCCCCGGCGGGGGCGAGAGATACGCAGTATTTT | CASSLSPAGARDTQYF
few | TRBD1 | TRBJ1-6 | TRBV6-1 | TGTGCCAGCAGACGACAACAGGGGGCTCGAGATTCACCCCTCCACTTT | CASRRQQGARDSPLHF
NA | NA | TRBJ2-5 | TRBV25-1 | TGTGCCAGCAGTGCCAAGGAGACCCAGTACTTC | CASSAKETQYF
NA | TRBD2 | TRBJ2-2 | TRBV28 | TGTGCCAGCGGGGCCGGGGGGGCCGGGGAGCTGTTTTTT | CASGAGGAGELFF
NA | TRBD2 | TRBJ2-1 | TRBV7-3 | TGTGCCAGCGCGGGGGGGGGCCGTAACAATGAGCAGTTCTTC | CASAGGGRNNEQFF
NA | NA | TRBJ1-2 | TRBV7-9 | TGTGCCAGCAGCTTAGGAGGTGTAGTTAACTATGGCTACACCTTC | CASSLGGVVNYGYTF
few | TRBD1 | TRBJ2-5 | TRBV7-2 | TGTGCCAGCAGCCCCGGACAGGGTGGGACCCAGTACTTC | CASSPGQGGTQYF
NA | NA | TRBJ1-2 | TRBV20-1 | TGCAGTGCTAGAGGGGACGAGATTGGGGGAGTAGGAGGCTACACCTTC | CSARGDEIGGVGGYTF
NA | TRBD1 | TRBJ1-6 | TRBV2 | TGTGCCAGCAGTGAAGACAGGACAGGGTGGAGTTCACCCCTCCACTTT | CASSEDRTGWSSPLHF
few | NA | TRBJ2-7 | TRBV5-1 | TGCGCCAGCAGCTCCACCTCCTACGAGCAGTACTTC | CASSSTSYEQYF
NA | NA | TRBJ1-6 | TRBV3-1 | TGTGCCAGCAGCCAAGACGAGGGAAATAATTCACCCCTCCACTTT | CASSQDEGNNSPLHF
medium-sized | NA | TRBJ1-1 | TRBV20-1 | TGCAGTGCTCAAAGGGACTCATTGAACACTGAAGCTTTCTTT | CSAQRDSLNTEAFF
few | NA | TRBJ2-1 | TRBV24-1 | TGTGCCACCAGTGATTTAGCCGGGACTTACAATGAGCAGTTCTTC | CATSDLAGTYNEQFF
few | NA | TRBJ2-3 | TRBV5-1 | TGCGCCAGCAGCTTAATGGAGCGAGTGATTGTGGATACGCAGTATTTT | CASSLMERVIVDTQYF
NA | NA | TRBJ1-1 | TRBV7-3 | TGTGCCAGCGGACGACAGGAGAACACTGAAGCTTTCTTT | CASGRQENTEAFF
NA | NA | TRBJ1-1 | TRBV6-1 | TGTGCCAGCAGCCTCGGGACCTTTAACACTGAAGCTTTCTTT | CASSLGTFNTEAFF
few | NA | TRBJ2-2 | TRBV19 | TGTGCCAGTAGTGTCCGTTCGGGCCGGACGCCTGGGGAGCTGTTTTTT | CASSVRSGRTPGELFF
NA | TRBD1 | TRBJ1-5 | TRBV19 | TGTGCCAGTAGGCCCCGGGACAGAGGTATGCAGCCCCAGCATTTT | CASRPRDRGMQPQHF
NA | NA | TRBJ1-3 | TRBV7-9 | TGTGCCAGCAGCTTAGGACTTTGGGCCGAAAGCTCTGGAAACACCATATATTTT | CASSLGLWAESSGNTIYF
NA | NA | TRBJ1-1 | TRBV6-1 | TGTGCCAGCAGGAAGGAGGGGGACCCCTTTGCCACTGAAGCTTTCTTT | CASRKEGDPFATEAFF
NA | TRBD1 | TRBJ1-2 | TRBV7-9 | TGTGCCAGCAGCTTAAGCAAATCACAGGGGATGCGAGGCTACACCTTC | CASSLSKSQGMRGYTF
few | NA | TRBJ2-3 | TRBV7-8 | TGTGCCAGCAGCTTAGCACAGGGACTAACAGATACGCAGTATTTT | CASSLAQGLTDTQYF
NA | TRBD1 | TRBJ2-7 | TRBV7-9 | TGTGCCAGCAGCTTCCCCGGGACAGGGAACGAGCAGTACTTC | CASSFPGTGNEQYF
NA | TRBD1 | TRBJ2-5 | TRBV19 | TGTGCCAGTAGTCTAATCACAGGGGGCGCTTACGAGACCCAGTACTTC | CASSLITGGAYETQYF
few | NA | TRBJ2-7 | TRBV6-1 | TGTGCCAGCAGTCGACTACGAAGGGACTACGAGCAGTACTTC | CASSRLRRDYEQYF
NA | TRBD1 | TRBJ1-1 | TRBV11-2 | TGTGCCAGCAGCTTGTTAGAAGGGGGCGCGAGGGCTTTCTTT | CASSLLEGGARAFF
NA | NA | TRBJ2-7 | TRBV20-1 | TGCAGTGCTCCCCTCCCCGACGCCGCGGAGCAGTACTTC | CSAPLPDAAEQYF
NA | TRBD2 | TRBJ2-5 | TRBV5-1 | TGCGCCAGCAGTCGGGGGGAAGGGGAGACCCAGTACTTC | CASSRGEGETQYF